Listed here are 7 T cell receptor beta chains from one sample, sequenced in a study of OX40 agonist ivuxolimab in advanced cancers. TCRdb's table, derived via immunoSEQ multiplex PCR, lists solely in-frame clones and lacks some. This sample has about 80,000 clones, with around 84% found just once. Source: CD4+ or CD8+ T cells sorted from blood, taken in a trial of the OX40 agonist ivuxolimab. The receptors derive from an adult with an advanced solid tumor such as melanoma, head and neck, liver or kidney cancer.

The chain couples TRBV28 to TRBJ2-7, with D unclear. V was pared by 1 base and J by 2 bases, with 12 bases between. The germline V gene encodes CDR1 MDHEN and CDR2 SYDVKM. The CDR3 extends over 15 amino acids. This chain's CDR3 is CASSLYSDVAYEQYF. The CDR3 nucleotides read TGTGCCAGCAGTTTATACTCGGACGTCGCCTACGAGCAGTACTTC.

The rearrangement joins TRBV13 to TRBJ2-7; no clear D gene. This CDR3 region has 14 residues. The V end was cut by 0 bases, the J end by 1 base, with 7 bases between. The germline CDR1 and CDR2 sequences are PRHDT and FYEKMQ (reference sequence). In DNA form, the CDR3 reads TGTGCCAGCAGCTTAGGCATGGAGTCCTACGAGCAGTACGTC. Protein sequence: CASSLGMESYEQYV.

The gene calls are TRBV12-2 and TRBJ2-3. TRBV12-2 is labeled a pseudogene. The CDR3 has 18 residues. CDR3 region: CASRLEAGLHGDTDTQYF. In DNA, the CDR3 is TGTGCAAGTCGCTTAGAAGCTGGGCTCCATGGGGATACAGATACGCAGTATTTT.

The genes are TRBV28 and TRBJ1-4; 9 bases fit TRBD1. The J segment lost 5 bases and the V segment lost 6 bases, leaving 10 bases of the junction unmatched. CDR1 MDHEN and CDR2 SYDVKM come from the germline V gene. The CDR3 spans 16 residues. CDR3 region: CASRTYAGTGNEKLFF. DNA of the CDR3: TGTGCCAGCAGGACCTACGCCGGGACAGGGAATGAAAAACTGTTTTTT. Full variable domain (missing parts from reference TRBV28 and TRBJ1-4): DVKVTQSSRYLVKRTGEKVFLECVQDMDHENMFWYRQDPGLGLRLIYFSYDVKMKEKGDIPEGYSVSREKKERFSLILESASTNQTSMYLCASRTYAGTGNEKLFFGSGTQLSVL.

Only one count was recorded for this clone. The chain employs TRBV27 and TRBJ2-1; 9 bases match TRBD1. The CDR3 has 17 amino acids. Looked up from germline, CDR1 is MNHEY and CDR2 is SMNVEV (reference sequence). Trimming at V came to 5 bases and at J to 6 bases, leaving 14 bases not matched to a gene. The DNA for the CDR3 is TGTGCCAGCAGTCCCACCGCGGGACAGGGTGTTGGCAATGAGCAGTTCTTC. Translated, it gives CASSPTAGQGVGNEQFF.

The chain joins TRBV28 to TRBJ2-7; unclear D gene. V was trimmed by 3 bases and J by 2 bases, leaving 5 bases between them. CDR1 is MDHEN, CDR2 SYDVKM, per germline. The CDR3 contains 12 residues. DNA of the CDR3: TGTGCCAGCAGTTTCGTGCCCTACGAGCAGTACTTC. Protein: CASSFVPYEQYF.

The gene calls are TRBV5-1 and TRBJ2-1; 7 nucleotides align to TRBD1. The CDR3 runs 13 residues. The J segment lost 8 bases and the V segment lost 3 bases, leaving 5 bases of the junction unmatched. Per the germline V gene, CDR1 is SGHRS and CDR2 is YFSETQ. The CDR3 sequence is CASSWDSGYEQFF. In nucleotides, the CDR3 is TGCGCCAGCAGCTGGGACAGTGGCTATGAGCAGTTCTTC. The full variable domain, in which reference TRBV5-1 and TRBJ2-1 provide the parts outside the CDR3, is KAGVTQTPRYLIKTRGQQVTLSCSPISGHRSVSWYQQTPGQGLQFLFEYFSETQRNKGNFPGRFSGRQFSNSRSEMNVSTLELGDSALYLCASSWDSGYEQFFGPGTRLTVL.